This T cell receptor beta chain stems from a study of long-term antiretroviral therapy in people with HIV. Regarding the study as a whole: An increase in diversity followed ART, yet levels stayed below transplant donor controls.

As regards this clone: The target antigen is unknown.

Assay version v3.0 of immunoSEQ was used, and it was run at survey level. Measured with immunoSEQ multiplex PCR; TCRdb has only the in-frame clones, and not every one. Of 20,000 to 30,000 clones listed, more than 65% are singletons. The CDR3 extends over 15 amino acids. Germline CDR1 SGHAT, CDR2 FQNNGV. V lost 3 bases to trimming and J lost 5 bases; unmatched junction nucleotides: 4. The TCR was taken from a man in his fifties or sixties with HIV. The J gene is TRBJ2-2, the V gene TRBV11-2; 9 bases agree with TRBD2. The specimen was unsorted PBMCs, collected 3 years after starting antiretroviral therapy. This chain's CDR3 is CASSFRLAATGELFF. The DNA for the CDR3 is TGTGCCAGCAGCTTCCGACTAGCGGCTACCGGGGAGCTGTTTTTT.